Below, 9 T cell receptor beta chains from the same sample are listed, as sequenced in a study of cytomegalovirus exposure and HLA in healthy donors. PCR employed 60 Vbeta and 13 Jbeta primers. Profiled with immunoSEQ multiplex PCR; TCRdb holds only in-frame clones, not every one. Found here are roughly 150,000 clones, 82% of them singletons; the top ten hold about 6.4%. Sequencing was done on a sample of PBMCs. The source is a woman aged 45 to 65 in good health and CMV-seropositive.

V is TRBV5-6 and J is TRBJ1-2; D may be TRBD1 (5 bases). The germline V and J ends were trimmed by 1 base and 6 bases, with 19 bases remaining between them. Germline V gene sequence: CDR1 SGHDT, CDR2 YYEEEE. The CDR3 extends over 16 amino acids. CDR3 coding DNA: TGTGCCAGCAGCTTGCATCAACCAGGGCCCCTTCATGGCTACACCTTC. It codes for CASSLHQPGPLHGYTF.

V gene TRBV15 combines with J gene TRBJ2-7; no firm D call. This CDR3 region has 14 residues. Germline CDR1 reads LNHNV; CDR2 reads YYDKDF (reference sequence). With 1 base removed from V and 5 bases from J, the gap between germline ends came to 12 bases. CDR3 sequence reads: CATSRASQENEQYF. The CDR3 DNA follows: TGTGCCACCAGCAGAGCCAGCCAGGAAAACGAGCAGTACTTC.

The chain recombines TRBV12-5 with TRBJ1-5, with D possibly being TRBD1 (5 bases). This CDR3 region has 20 residues. From germline, CDR1 is LGHNT and CDR2 FRNRAP. V lost 8 bases and J 0 bases, leaving 29 bases between the germline ends. The CDR3 DNA reads TGTGCTAGTTCAGTTTCGGGGGGGATTGGCAGGACTACTAGCAATCAGCCCCAGCATTTT. Residues: CASSVSGGIGRTTSNQPQHF.

The chain has TRBV7-2 and TRBJ1-1; 9 bases align to TRBD1. Unmatched junction bases numbered 4, after V lost 5 bases and J lost 3 bases. There are 14 residues in the CDR3. Per the germline V gene, CDR1 is SGHTA and CDR2 is FQGNSA. CDR3 nucleotide sequence: TGTGCCAGCAGCCAACAGGGGGCTGACACTGAAGCTTTCTTT. It is translated as CASSQQGADTEAFF.

CDR3: CASTDLQMSSYEQYF. The CDR3 DNA reads as TGTGCCAGCACCGATCTACAGATGAGCTCCTACGAGCAGTACTTC. The chain couples TRBV28 to TRBJ2-7, with unresolved D. Germline V CDR1 and CDR2: MDHEN, SYDVKM. With 7 bases removed from V and 0 bases from J, the gap between germline ends came to 16 bases. CDR3 length: 15 amino acids.

The J gene is TRBJ1-6, the V gene TRBV6-1, with TRBD1 matching over 7 bases. Looked up from germline, CDR1 is MNHNS and CDR2 is SASEGT. J was trimmed by 10 bases and V by 8 bases; bases with no gene match: 8. The CDR3 covers 13 residues. The CDR3 nucleotides read TGTGCCAGCCGTGCAGGGGGACAGTCACCCCTCCACTTT. It codes for CASRAGGQSPLHF.

The genes are TRBV2 and TRBJ2-7, with a tentative D call TRBD2 (6 bases). The V gene lost 8 bases and the J gene lost 0 bases, with 20 bases spanning the gap. CDR3 length equals 16 residues. CDR1 is SNHLY and CDR2 is FYNNEI in the germline V gene. CDR3 DNA sequence: TGTGCCAGCTCCGACCTCACTAGCCAAAGCTCCTACGAGCAGTACTTC. It specifies CASSDLTSQSSYEQYF.

The chain joins TRBV4-3 to TRBJ1-1; D may be TRBD1 (5 bases). Trimming shortened V by 1 base and J by 0 bases, and 9 bases separated the two germline ends. The CDR3 sequence is 15 residues long. In germline, CDR1 is LGHNA, CDR2 YSLEER. In DNA, the CDR3 is TGCGCCAGCAGCCAAGGTAGGGGAATGAACACTGAAGCTTTCTTT. Protein sequence: CASSQGRGMNTEAFF.

The J gene is TRBJ1-1, the V gene TRBV6-5; 9 bases are a match to TRBD1. V shed 5 bases, J shed 5 bases, and the junction held 6 bases outside the gene matches. CDR3 length: 14 amino acids. Germline CDR1 MNHEY, CDR2 SVGAGI. CDR3 coding DNA: TGTGCCAGCAGTCCCGACAGGGGGAGAACTGAAGCTTTCTTT. It is translated as CASSPDRGRTEAFF.